This T cell receptor beta chain was obtained from a study of blood T cell repertoires in COVID-19. Study summary: COVID-19 samples collected from the United States, Italy and Spain covered acute and convalescent phases.

TCRdb's copy holds only in-frame clones and misses some; the assay was immunoSEQ multiplex PCR. The table records some 130,000 clones, about four fifths of them present only once. CDR1 LGHNT and CDR2 FRNRAP come from the germline V gene. The V and J ends lost 5 bases and 4 bases, in that order; junction bases with no gene match: 10. The CDR3 sequence is 16 residues long. The receptor was derived from a woman in her forties or fifties with acute or convalescent COVID-19. The sequenced material came from peripheral blood. The rearrangement links TRBV12-5 to TRBJ1-4; 7 positions agree with TRBD1. CDR3 DNA: TGTGCTAGTGGTACAGGACAGGCCTGGCTTAATGAAAAACTGTTTTTT. Translated, it gives CASGTGQAWLNEKLFF.